Shown below are 25 T cell receptor beta chains from a single sample sequenced in a study of PD-1 blockade in mismatch repair-deficient tumors. Produced via immunoSEQ multiplex PCR; TCRdb's table is partial and in-frame only. This repertoire shows some 130,000 clones, about nine tenths found once; its top ten account for about 11%. The source material was peripheral blood, sampled 70 to 73 weeks after starting pembrolizumab. The receptor source for this set is an adult with mismatch repair-deficient cancer.

The chain joins TRBV30 to TRBJ2-1; D may correspond to TRBD1 or TRBD2 (8 bases each). V lost 1 base and J 0 bases, leaving 19 bases between the germline ends. The CDR3 is 18 residues long. Looked up from germline, CDR1 is GTSNPN and CDR2 is SVGIG (reference sequence). DNA for the CDR3: TGTGCCTGGAGTGGCAGGGGGCGCGGGACTAGCTCCTACAATGAGCAGTTCTTC. It yields the protein CAWSGRGRGTSSYNEQFF.

The V and J genes are TRBV9 and TRBJ2-5, with a weak D call TRBD2 (6 bases). Trimming removed 0 bases at V and 5 bases at J, with 11 bases between. The CDR3 spans 14 residues. CDR1 is SGDLS, CDR2 YYNGEE, per germline. CDR3 residues: CASSVAGVDETQYF. In DNA, the CDR3 is TGTGCCAGCAGCGTAGCGGGGGTCGATGAGACCCAGTACTTC.

This clone came up once. The chain is built from TRBV19 and TRBJ2-1, with D unresolved. The ends were cut back, 6 bases at V and 9 bases at J, with 15 bases in the middle. Germline CDR1 is LNHDA and CDR2 is SQIVND (reference sequence). The CDR3 has 13 residues. CDR3: CASSTGPRSEQFF. The CDR3 DNA sequence: TGTGCCAGTAGCACCGGGCCCCGTTCTGAGCAGTTCTTC.

The chain employs TRBV4-1 and TRBJ2-5; no clear D. Germline loops: CDR1 MGHRA, CDR2 YSYEKL. This CDR3 region has 14 residues. Trimming removed 2 bases at V and 0 bases at J, with 7 bases between. This CDR3 is CASSQMQYQETQYF. CDR3 coding DNA: TGCGCCAGCAGCCAAATGCAGTACCAAGAGACCCAGTACTTC.

The chain uses TRBV29-1 and TRBJ2-5; 8 bases are a match to TRBD2. CDR3 length: 13 residues. Losses at the gene ends were 7 bases for V and 2 bases for J; bases not matched to a gene: 6. The V gene's germline CDR1 is SQVTM and CDR2 ANQGSEA. The CDR3 DNA reads TGCAGCGCCCTAAGCGGGAGACAAGAGACCCAGTACTTC. Its protein is CSALSGRQETQYF.

A few counts support this clone. V is TRBV5-1 and J is TRBJ1-2; weak D call: TRBD1 (5 bases). Trimming removed 6 bases at V and 8 bases at J, with 20 bases between. Germline V lookup: CDR1 SGHRS, CDR2 YFSETQ. The CDR3 contains 14 residues. CDR3 nucleotide sequence: TGCGCCAGCACTCCCAATCCGGGACTCCAAGGCTACACCTTC. It translates to CASTPNPGLQGYTF.

V usage is TRBV14 and J usage is TRBJ2-2; perhaps TRBD1 as D (6 bases). V was pared by 1 base and J by 3 bases, with 27 bases between. Germline V gene data show CDR1 as SGHDN and CDR2 as FVKESK. The CDR3 sequence is 21 residues long. The CDR3 coding sequence is TGTGCCAGCAGCCAAGGTTCTGGGGCAGGGGATTGGAGAGGCTACACCGGGGAGCTGTTTTTT. Translation gives CASSQGSGAGDWRGYTGELFF.

This rearrangement joins TRBV11-3 to TRBJ2-3, with 10 bases fitting TRBD2. There are 17 residues in the CDR3. Trimming at V came to 5 bases and at J to 3 bases, leaving 11 bases not matched to a gene. Germline V gene sequence: CDR1 SGHNT, CDR2 YENEEA. CDR3 coding DNA: TGTGCCAGCAGCCATCCTAGCGGGAGAGGGGGAACAGATACGCAGTATTTT. Translation gives CASSHPSGRGGTDTQYF.

This chain links TRBV9 with TRBJ2-1, with D maybe TRBD1 (5 bases). Between the trimmed V and J ends, which lost 0 bases and 7 bases, there was a span of 20 bases. Germline V lookup: CDR1 SGDLS, CDR2 YYNGEE. The CDR3 sequence is 17 residues long. The CDR3 spells CASSVADIPYGTNEQFF. The CDR3 DNA reads as TGTGCCAGCAGCGTAGCGGACATTCCGTACGGCACAAATGAGCAGTTCTTC.

V gene TRBV11-2 combines with J gene TRBJ1-3; D gene unclear. The CDR3 totals 13 residues. V was shortened by 5 bases and J by 3 bases, with 8 bases between the two germline ends. The germline CDR1 and CDR2 sequences are SGHAT and FQNNGV. The DNA for the CDR3 is TGTGCCAGCAGCCCTCTAATTGGAAACACCATATATTTT. Translation gives CASSPLIGNTIYF.

The chain carries TRBV7-9 and TRBJ2-5; possible D gene TRBD2, 5 bases. Per the germline V gene, CDR1 is SEHNR and CDR2 is FQNEAQ (reference sequence). V lost 5 bases and J lost 2, with 21 bases in between. The CDR3 extends over 17 amino acids. In DNA, the CDR3 is TGTGCCAGCAGCCCCCGGGCTCCAATTCGGGAACAAGAGACCCAGTACTTC. This translates into CASSPRAPIREQETQYF.

This chain joins TRBV7-8 and TRBJ2-1; tentative D call: TRBD2 (6 bases). V lost 5 bases and J lost 7, with 27 bases in between. Germline V gives CDR1 SGHVS, CDR2 FQNEAQ. The CDR3 has 18 residues. CDR3 DNA: TGTGCCAGCAGCCGGAGAAATAGCGGTGCACTTTTGGGGAATGAGCAGTTCTTC. Protein: CASSRRNSGALLGNEQFF. Combining the CDR3 with reference TRBV7-8 and TRBJ2-1 gives the whole variable domain GAGVSQSPRYKVAKRGQDVALRCDPISGHVSLFWYQQALGQGPEFLTYFQNEAQLDKSGLPSDRFFAERPEGSVSTLKIQRTQQEDSAVYLCASSRRNSGALLGNEQFFGPGTRLTVL.

The V call is TRBV19, the J call TRBJ2-1; 10 bases are shared with TRBD1. Germline V lookup: CDR1 LNHDA, CDR2 SQIVND (reference sequence). The CDR3 spans 17 residues. Germline trimming cut 4 bases from V and 5 bases from J; bases unmatched to any gene: 11. CDR3 sequence (DNA): TGTGCCAGTAGTAACGCACCGGGACAGGGGTCCCACAATGAGCAGTTCTTC. Translating it yields CASSNAPGQGSHNEQFF.

The V and J genes are TRBV11-2 and TRBJ2-1, with 11 bases that match TRBD2. V trimming: 7 bases; J trimming: 2 bases; junction bases outside the gene matches: 10. CDR1 and CDR2 from the germline V gene are SGHAT and FQNNGV. The CDR3 runs to 17 residues. DNA for the CDR3: TGTGCCAGCACCAGAGTGGGGGGACTAGCGGCCTACAATGAGCAGTTCTTC. This codes for CASTRVGGLAAYNEQFF. The full variable domain, rest sourced from reference TRBV11-2 and TRBJ2-1, is EAGVAQSPRYKIIEKRQSVAFWCNPISGHATLYWYQQILGQGPKLLIQFQNNGVVDDSQLPKDRFSAERLKGVDSTLKIQPAKLEDSAVYLCASTRVGGLAAYNEQFFGPGTRLTVL.

The gene calls are TRBV29-1 and TRBJ2-7; maybe TRBD2 (5 bases). Germline CDR1 and CDR2: SQVTM and ANQGSEA. The CDR3 runs 14 residues. Between the trimmed V and J ends, which lost 5 bases and 1 base, there was a span of 15 bases. This CDR3 is CSVYGGTISYEQYF. DNA of the CDR3: TGCAGCGTTTATGGAGGAACCATTTCCTACGAGCAGTACTTC.

The chain employs TRBV6-5 and TRBJ2-3; unclear D gene. The CDR3 is 12 amino acids. Germline assignment: CDR1 MNHEY and CDR2 SVGAGI. This CDR3 reads CTTRSSTDTQYF. DNA of the CDR3: TGTACCACTCGGAGCTCCACAGATACGCAGTATTTT.

This rearrangement joins TRBV5-6 to TRBJ2-5, with 8 positions matching TRBD1. The DNA matches TRBJ2-7 better at its end, which makes the J call doubtful. This CDR3 comprises 13 residues. Germline CDR1 and CDR2: SGHDT and YYEEEE. CDR3 DNA sequence: TGTGCCAGCAGCTCCGGACAGGGATACGAGCAGTACTTC. Translating gives CASSSGQGYEQYF.

The rearrangement joins TRBV9 to TRBJ1-2; unclear D gene. V lost 0 bases and J 4 bases, leaving 13 bases between the germline ends. CDR1 is SGDLS and CDR2 is YYNGEE in the germline V gene. The CDR3 length is 15 residues. In DNA form, the CDR3 reads TGTGCCAGCAGCGTAGCGGACGGGAAACGCTATGGCTACACCTTC. Translated: CASSVADGKRYGYTF.

V usage is TRBV12-5 and J usage is TRBJ2-1, with 9 bases fitting TRBD1. Trimming took 2 bases from V and 7 from J; bases not matched to a gene: 9. The CDR3 length is 16 residues. CDR1 and CDR2 from the germline V gene are LGHNT and FRNRAP. CDR3 DNA sequence: TGTGCTAGTGGTTTGTACCCCGGGACAGGGATGAATGAGCAGTTCTTC. Encoded protein: CASGLYPGTGMNEQFF.

The chain joins TRBV4-1 to TRBJ1-5, with TRBD1 identical over 7 bases. This CDR3 contains 14 residues. Germline CDR1 and CDR2: MGHRA and YSYEKL. Trimming cost V 4 bases and J 5 bases; bases outside gene matches: 5. The CDR3 reads CASSPATGDQPQHF. DNA for the CDR3: TGCGCCAGCAGCCCAGCAACAGGGGATCAGCCCCAGCATTTT.

The chain couples TRBV19 to TRBJ2-7, with TRBD2 as a possible D gene (5 bases). Germline CDR1 LNHDA, CDR2 SQIVND (reference sequence). Between the trimmed V and J ends, which lost 0 bases and 2 bases, there was a span of 14 bases. The CDR3 totals 16 residues. Here the CDR3 reads CASSIEGLAGPYEQYF. Written as DNA, the CDR3 is TGTGCCAGTAGTATAGAAGGTCTAGCAGGCCCCTACGAGCAGTACTTC. Full variable domain (rest looked up from reference TRBV19 and TRBJ2-7): DGGITQSPKYLFRKEGQNVTLSCEQNLNHDAMYWYRQDPGQGLRLIYYSQIVNDFQKGDIAEGYSVSREKKESFPLTVTSAQKNPTAFYLCASSIEGLAGPYEQYFGPGTRLTVT.

V gene TRBV7-9 combines with J gene TRBJ2-1, with D possibly being TRBD1 (6 bases). CDR3 size: 14 residues. V lost 5 bases, J lost 6 bases, and 14 bases lay in between. CDR1 and CDR2 (germline): SEHNR, FQNEAQ (reference sequence). The CDR3 loop reads CASSPGQAPNEQFF. CDR3 nucleotides: TGTGCCAGCAGCCCGGGACAAGCCCCCAATGAGCAGTTCTTC. The full variable domain, in which reference TRBV7-9 and TRBJ2-1 provide the parts outside the CDR3, is DTGVSQNPRHKITKRGQNVTFRCDPISEHNRLYWYRQTLGQGPEFLTYFQNEAQLEKSRLLSDRFSAERPKGSFSTLEIQRTEQGDSAMYLCASSPGQAPNEQFFGPGTRLTVL.

The chain joins TRBV9 to TRBJ2-3, with 7 bases lining up with TRBD2. CDR1 and CDR2 (germline): SGDLS, YYNGEE. The trim removed 3 bases at V and 3 bases at J, leaving 10 bases unmatched. The CDR3 consists of 16 residues. This CDR3 is CASSARGGRGTDTQYF. The CDR3 coding sequence is TGTGCCAGCAGCGCACGGGGAGGGCGGGGGACAGATACGCAGTATTTT.

This clone has more than one count but fewer than ten. The J gene is TRBJ2-7, the V gene TRBV6-6; the D call may be TRBD1 or TRBD2 (5 bases each). The CDR3 covers 13 residues. V was clipped by 3 bases and J by 6 bases, with 12 bases between them. CDR1 is MNHNY, CDR2 SVGAGI, per germline (reference sequence). CDR3 DNA: TGTGCCAGCAGTTATTTAAAGGGGACCGAGCAGTACTTC. Translated, it gives CASSYLKGTEQYF.

The rearrangement uses TRBV10-1 and TRBJ2-3, with 11 bases identical to TRBD2. The CDR3 runs 15 residues. V was pared by 10 bases and J by 0 bases, with 6 bases of the junction left unmatched. The V gene's germline CDR1 is WNHNN and CDR2 SYGVQD (reference sequence). CDR3 sequence: CATSGTSGSTDTQYF. CDR3 coding DNA: TGCGCCACCTCCGGGACTAGCGGTAGCACAGATACGCAGTATTTT.